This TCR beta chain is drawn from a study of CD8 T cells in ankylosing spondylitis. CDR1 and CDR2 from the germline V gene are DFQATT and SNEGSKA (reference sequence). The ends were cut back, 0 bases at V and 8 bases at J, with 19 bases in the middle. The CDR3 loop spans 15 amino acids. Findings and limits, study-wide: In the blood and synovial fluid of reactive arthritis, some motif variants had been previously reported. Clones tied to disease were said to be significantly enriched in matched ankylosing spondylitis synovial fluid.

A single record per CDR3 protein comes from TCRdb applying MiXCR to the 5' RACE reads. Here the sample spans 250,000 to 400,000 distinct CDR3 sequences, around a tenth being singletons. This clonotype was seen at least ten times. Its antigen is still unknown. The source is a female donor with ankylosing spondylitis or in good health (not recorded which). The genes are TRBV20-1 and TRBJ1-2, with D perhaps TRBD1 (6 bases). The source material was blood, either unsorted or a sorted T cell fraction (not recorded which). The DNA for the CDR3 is TGCAGTGCTAGAGATAGGGGGGGTGGTTCGCTGGGCTACACCTTC. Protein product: CSARDRGGGSLGYTF.